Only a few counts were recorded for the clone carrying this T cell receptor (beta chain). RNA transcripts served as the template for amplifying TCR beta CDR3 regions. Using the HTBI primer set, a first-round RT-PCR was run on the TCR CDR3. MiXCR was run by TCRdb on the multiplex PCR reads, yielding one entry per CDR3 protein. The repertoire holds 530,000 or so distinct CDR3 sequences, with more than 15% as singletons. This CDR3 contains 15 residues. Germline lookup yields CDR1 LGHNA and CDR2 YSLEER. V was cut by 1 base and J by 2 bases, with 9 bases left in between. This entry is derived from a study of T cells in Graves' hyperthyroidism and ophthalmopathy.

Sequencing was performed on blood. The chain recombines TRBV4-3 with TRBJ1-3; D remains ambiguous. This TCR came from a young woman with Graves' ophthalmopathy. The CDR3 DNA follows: TGCGCCAGCAGCCAAGGATCCTTCCCTGGAAACACCATATATTTT. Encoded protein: CASSQGSFPGNTIYF.